One and the same sample provided the 18 T cell receptor beta chains below, sequenced in a study of blood T cell repertoires in COVID-19. TCRdb's table, derived via immunoSEQ multiplex PCR, lists solely in-frame clones and lacks some. The sample includes a few hundred thousand clones, approximately 85% of them seen just once. Sequenced input: PBMCs or T cells enriched from blood (not recorded which). The source of these receptors is a man aged 25-45 years who had recovered from COVID-19.

V gene TRBV4-3 combines with J gene TRBJ1-2; 10 bases match TRBD1. The V gene end was trimmed by 6 bases and the J gene end by 6 bases; junction bases not matched to a gene: 7. Germline lookup yields CDR1 LGHNA and CDR2 YSLEER. The CDR3 is made up of 14 amino acids. The CDR3 coding sequence is TGCGCCAGCAGTCCGAGGACAGGGGGGCATGGCTACACCTTC. Its translation is CASSPRTGGHGYTF.

This chain links TRBV2 with TRBJ1-1; 11 bases are shared with TRBD1. Germline assignment: CDR1 SNHLY and CDR2 FYNNEI. J gave up 0 bases and V 8 bases, and 8 bases lay outside the gene matches. This CDR3 region has 16 residues. The CDR3 sequence: CASPRGDRGLNTEAFF. DNA for the CDR3: TGTGCCAGCCCTAGGGGGGACAGGGGGTTGAACACTGAAGCTTTCTTT.

This clone was detected only once. The J gene is TRBJ2-1, the V gene TRBV2, with 7 bases aligning to TRBD1. J was trimmed by 3 bases and V by 4 bases; bases with no gene match: 3. Germline V CDR1 and CDR2: SNHLY, FYNNEI. The CDR3 extends over 14 amino acids. The CDR3 loop reads CASSGGQSYNEQFF. CDR3 coding DNA: TGTGCCAGCAGTGGGGGACAGAGCTACAATGAGCAGTTCTTC.

The CDR3, as DNA: TGCGCCAGCGGCGGGCCCCCGGGGGTTAGCTCCTACGAGCAGTACTTC. The encoded protein is CASGGPPGVSSYEQYF. The rearrangement joins TRBV10-2 to TRBJ2-7, with D possibly being TRBD2 (6 bases). Germline V gene sequence: CDR1 WSHSY, CDR2 SAAADI. CDR3 size: 16 residues. Trimming removed 8 bases at V and 0 bases at J, with 20 bases between.

The gene calls are TRBV10-3 and TRBJ2-5, with 11 bases fitting TRBD1. V shed 6 bases, J shed 5 bases, and the junction held 8 bases outside the gene matches. The CDR3 spans 15 residues. Germline V gives CDR1 ENHRY, CDR2 SYGVKD. The CDR3 spells CAISPGTGGSETQYF. The CDR3 DNA is TGTGCCATCAGCCCGGGGACAGGGGGTTCTGAGACCCAGTACTTC.

The V gene is TRBV4-3, the J gene TRBJ1-1; D is unresolved. V lost 3 bases and J lost 5, with 13 bases in between. CDR1 LGHNA and CDR2 YSLEER come from the germline V gene. This CDR3 region has 14 residues. DNA of the CDR3: TGCGCCAGCAGCCAGTGGAGGAGAACGACTGAAGCTTTCTTT. The encoded protein is CASSQWRRTTEAFF.

This clone appeared a single time. The chain combines TRBV27 with TRBJ1-5; no reliable D call. V was clipped by 4 bases and J by 5 bases, with 9 bases between them. CDR3 length equals 13 residues. In germline, CDR1 is MNHEY, CDR2 SMNVEV (reference sequence). The CDR3 coding sequence is TGTGCCAGCAGTTCAACTCCGTATCAGCCCCAGCATTTT. It codes for CASSSTPYQPQHF.

The chain uses TRBV18 and TRBJ1-1; the D is unclear. The V end lost 3 bases, the J end lost 7 bases, and 15 bases lay between the germline ends. The CDR3 is 14 residues long. CDR1 and CDR2 from the germline V gene are KGHSH and LQKENI. CDR3 bases: TGTGCCAGCTCACCTAAAGACGCTGGCGGTGAAGCTTTCTTT. Translating it yields CASSPKDAGGEAFF.

The chain employs TRBV9 and TRBJ2-5, with 8 bases lining up with TRBD1. This CDR3 region has 15 residues. Trimming took 4 bases from V and 1 from J; bases not matched to a gene: 6. Germline-derived CDR1 and CDR2 are SGDLS and YYNGEE. The CDR3 DNA sequence: TGTGCCAGCAGCCCCGACGGACAGGGCCAAGAGACCCAGTACTTC. Residues: CASSPDGQGQETQYF. Looking up the rest from reference TRBV9 and TRBJ2-5 gives the full variable domain: DSGVTQTPKHLITATGQRVTLRCSPRSGDLSVYWYQQSLDQGLQFLIQYYNGEERAKGNILERFSAQQFPDLHSELNLSSLELGDSALYFCASSPDGQGQETQYFGPGTRLLVL.

The chain links TRBV25-1 to TRBJ1-4; TRBD1 matches at 7 bases. The germline gives CDR1 MGHDK, CDR2 SYGVNS. This CDR3 is built from 15 residues. J lost 7 bases, V lost 3 bases, and 8 bases had no gene match. The DNA for the CDR3 is TGTGCCAGCAGTGATTTGAACTCAGGGGGTGAAAAACTGTTTTTT. Its translation: CASSDLNSGGEKLFF.

In this sample, this clone turned up once. V gene TRBV7-2 combines with J gene TRBJ2-7; D is unresolved. CDR1 and CDR2 from the germline V gene are SGHTA and FQGNSA. The CDR3 is 14 amino acids. V lost 2 bases, J lost 6 bases, and 14 bases lay in between. CDR3 in amino acids: CASSLMSSSAEQYF. As DNA, the CDR3 is TGTGCCAGCAGCTTAATGAGCTCCTCCGCCGAGCAGTACTTC.

The chain couples TRBV5-1 to TRBJ1-2, with 9 positions matching TRBD1. The germline gives CDR1 SGHRS, CDR2 YFSETQ. J was trimmed by 4 bases and V by 3 bases; bases with no gene match: 7. CDR3 length equals 15 residues. The chain's CDR3 is CASSWGDRDVYGYTF. CDR3 nucleotide sequence: TGCGCCAGCAGCTGGGGGGACAGGGATGTCTATGGCTACACCTTC.

The chain carries TRBV4-2 and TRBJ1-2, with TRBD1 identical over 7 bases. CDR3 length equals 15 residues. Germline assignment: CDR1 LGHNA and CDR2 YNFKEQ. V lost 1 base to trimming and J lost 3 bases; unmatched junction nucleotides: 5. CDR3 residues: CASSQVQGEHYGYTF. For the CDR3, the DNA is TGTGCCAGCAGCCAAGTCCAGGGGGAGCACTATGGCTACACCTTC.

This sequence joins TRBV5-6 and TRBJ1-2, with D possibly TRBD1 on 6 matching bases. Germline CDR1 SGHDT, CDR2 YYEEEE. This CDR3 has 13 residues. Trimming pared 5 bases from V and 8 bases from J, leaving 16 bases between. The DNA of the CDR3 is TGTGCCAGCAGGTGGGGCAGGGGTGGGGGCTACACCTTC. Its protein is CASRWGRGGGYTF.

This clone has just one count. J is TRBJ2-5 and V is TRBV24-1, with 7 bases fitting TRBD1. Trimming at V came to 4 bases and at J to 0 bases, leaving 4 bases not matched to a gene. This CDR3 is built from 15 residues. Germline V CDR1 and CDR2: KGHDR, SFDVKD. The CDR3 reads CATSEGTEYQETQYF. The DNA for the CDR3 is TGTGCCACCAGTGAGGGGACAGAGTACCAAGAGACCCAGTACTTC.

This chain connects TRBV3-1 (or the pseudogene TRBV3-2) to TRBJ2-1; maybe TRBD2 (5 bases). V lost 3 bases, J lost 6 bases, and 12 bases lay in between. The germline gives CDR1 LGHDT, CDR2 YNNKEL (reference sequence). The CDR3 spans 14 residues. The CDR3 region is CASSHREGSNEQFF. CDR3 in DNA: TGTGCCAGCAGCCACCGCGAAGGGAGCAATGAGCAGTTCTTC.

The genes are TRBV6-2 or TRBV6-3 and TRBJ1-6; 7 bases map to TRBD1. Germline CDR1 is MNHEY and CDR2 is SVGEGT. This CDR3 is 17 amino acids long. The J segment lost 5 bases and the V segment lost 3 bases, leaving 10 bases of the junction unmatched. The CDR3 spells CASSYGTVTPDNSPLHF. The CDR3 coding sequence is TGTGCCAGCAGTTATGGGACAGTCACTCCGGATAATTCACCCCTCCACTTT.

The rearrangement links TRBV7-9 to TRBJ1-4; D uncertain. This CDR3 is built from 14 residues. Germline CDR1 SEHNR, CDR2 FQNEAQ (reference sequence). V dropped 3 bases and J dropped 8 bases, with 13 bases sitting between them. In nucleotides, the CDR3 is TGTGCCAGCAGCTTCTTGAGGGCGGGGGAAAAACTGTTTTTT. Translation: CASSFLRAGEKLFF.